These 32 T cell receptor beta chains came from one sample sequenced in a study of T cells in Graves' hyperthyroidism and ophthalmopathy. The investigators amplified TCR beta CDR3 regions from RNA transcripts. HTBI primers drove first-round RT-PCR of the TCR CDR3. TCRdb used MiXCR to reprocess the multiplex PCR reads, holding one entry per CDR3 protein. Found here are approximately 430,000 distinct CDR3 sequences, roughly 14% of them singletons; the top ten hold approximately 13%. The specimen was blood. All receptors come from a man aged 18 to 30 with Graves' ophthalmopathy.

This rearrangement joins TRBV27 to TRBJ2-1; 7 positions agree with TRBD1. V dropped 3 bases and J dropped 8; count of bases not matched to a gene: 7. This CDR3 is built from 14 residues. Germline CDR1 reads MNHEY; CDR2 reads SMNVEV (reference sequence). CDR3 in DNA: TGTGCCAGCAGTTTGGGGCACAGGGGCGATGAGCAGTTCTTC. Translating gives CASSLGHRGDEQFF.

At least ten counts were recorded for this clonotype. In DNA, the CDR3 is TGTGCCAGCAGCCTTAAGCGCGAACAAGAGACCCAGTACTTC. It is translated as CASSLKREQETQYF. The chain links TRBV3-1 to TRBJ2-5; D remains unclear. Germline V gene sequence: CDR1 LGHDT, CDR2 YNNKEL (reference sequence). The CDR3 has 14 amino acids. Trimming removed 4 bases from V and 2 bases from J, with 11 bases in between.

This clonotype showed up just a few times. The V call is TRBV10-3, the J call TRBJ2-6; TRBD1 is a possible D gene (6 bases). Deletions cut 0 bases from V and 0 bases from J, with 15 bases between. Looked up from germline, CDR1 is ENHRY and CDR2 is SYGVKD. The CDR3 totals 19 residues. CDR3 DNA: TGTGCCATCAGTGAGTCGCCAGGGGTAGGGGCCTCTGGGGCCAACGTCCTGACTTTC. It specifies CAISESPGVGASGANVLTF.

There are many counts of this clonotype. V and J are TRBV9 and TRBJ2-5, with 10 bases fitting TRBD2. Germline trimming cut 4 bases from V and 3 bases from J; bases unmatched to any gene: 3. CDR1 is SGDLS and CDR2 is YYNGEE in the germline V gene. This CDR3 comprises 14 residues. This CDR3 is CASSLTSGEETQYF. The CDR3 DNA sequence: TGTGCCAGCAGCTTAACTAGCGGGGAAGAGACCCAGTACTTC.

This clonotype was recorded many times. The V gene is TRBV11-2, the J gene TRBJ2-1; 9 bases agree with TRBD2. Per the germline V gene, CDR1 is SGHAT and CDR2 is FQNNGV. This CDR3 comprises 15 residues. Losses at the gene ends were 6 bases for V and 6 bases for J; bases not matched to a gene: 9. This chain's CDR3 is CASRSGTSNFNEQFF. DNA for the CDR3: TGTGCCAGCAGGTCCGGGACTAGCAATTTCAATGAGCAGTTCTTC.

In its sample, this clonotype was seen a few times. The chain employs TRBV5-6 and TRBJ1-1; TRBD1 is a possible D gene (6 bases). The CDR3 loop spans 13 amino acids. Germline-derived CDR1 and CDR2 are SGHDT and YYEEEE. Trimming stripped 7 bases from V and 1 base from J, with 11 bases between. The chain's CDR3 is CASEAGANTEAFF. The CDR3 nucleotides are TGTGCCAGCGAAGCAGGGGCGAACACTGAAGCTTTCTTT.

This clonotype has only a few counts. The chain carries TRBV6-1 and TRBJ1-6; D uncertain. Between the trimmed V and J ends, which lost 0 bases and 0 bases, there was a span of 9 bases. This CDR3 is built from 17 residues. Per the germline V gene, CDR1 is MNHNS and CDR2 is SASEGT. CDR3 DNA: TGTGCCAGCAGTGAAGCGGCGTTCAGCTCCTATAATTCACCCCTCCACTTT. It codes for CASSEAAFSSYNSPLHF.

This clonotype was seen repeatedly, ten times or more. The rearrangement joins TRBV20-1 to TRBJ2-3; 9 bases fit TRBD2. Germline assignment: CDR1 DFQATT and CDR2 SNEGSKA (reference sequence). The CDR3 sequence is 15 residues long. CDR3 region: CRVLAGPHLTDTQYF. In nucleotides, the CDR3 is TGCAGGGTTCTAGCGGGGCCACATCTCACAGATACGCAGTATTTT.

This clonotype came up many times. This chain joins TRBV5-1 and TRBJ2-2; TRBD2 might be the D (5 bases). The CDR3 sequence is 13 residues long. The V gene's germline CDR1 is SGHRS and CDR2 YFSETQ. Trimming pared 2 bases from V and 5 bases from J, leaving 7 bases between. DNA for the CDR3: TGCGCCAGCAGCTTTACTAGGACCGGGGAGCTGTTTTTT. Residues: CASSFTRTGELFF.

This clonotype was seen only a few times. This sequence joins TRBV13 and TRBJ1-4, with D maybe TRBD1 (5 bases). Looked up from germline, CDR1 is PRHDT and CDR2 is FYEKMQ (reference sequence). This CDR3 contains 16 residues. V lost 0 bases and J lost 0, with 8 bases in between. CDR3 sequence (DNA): TGTGCCAGCAGCTTAGGTAGGACAACAACTAATGAAAAACTGTTTTTT. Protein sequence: CASSLGRTTTNEKLFF.

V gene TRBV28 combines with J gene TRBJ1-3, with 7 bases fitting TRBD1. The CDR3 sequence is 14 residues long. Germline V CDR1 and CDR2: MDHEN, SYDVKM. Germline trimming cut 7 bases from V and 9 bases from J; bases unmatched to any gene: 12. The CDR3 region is CASISPAGGSTIYF. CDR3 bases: TGTGCCAGCATCTCCCCGGCAGGGGGTAGCACCATATATTTT. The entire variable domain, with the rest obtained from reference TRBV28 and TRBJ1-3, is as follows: DVKVTQSSRYLVKRTGEKVFLECVQDMDHENMFWYRQDPGLGLRLIYFSYDVKMKEKGDIPEGYSVSREKKERFSLILESASTNQTSMYLCASISPAGGSTIYFGEGSWLTVV.

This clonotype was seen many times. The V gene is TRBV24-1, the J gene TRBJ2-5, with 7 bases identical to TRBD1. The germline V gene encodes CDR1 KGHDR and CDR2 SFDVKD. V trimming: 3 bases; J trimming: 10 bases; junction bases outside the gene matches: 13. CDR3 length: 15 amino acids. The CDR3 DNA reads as TGTGCCACCAGTGATACCACTCGCAACCAGGGGGTCCAGTACTTC. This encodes CATSDTTRNQGVQYF.

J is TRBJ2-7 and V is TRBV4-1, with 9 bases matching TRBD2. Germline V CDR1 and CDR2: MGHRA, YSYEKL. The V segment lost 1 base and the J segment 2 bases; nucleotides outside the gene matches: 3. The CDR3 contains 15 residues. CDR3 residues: CASSQAASGTYEQYF. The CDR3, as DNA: TGCGCCAGCAGCCAAGCTGCTAGCGGGACCTACGAGCAGTACTTC.

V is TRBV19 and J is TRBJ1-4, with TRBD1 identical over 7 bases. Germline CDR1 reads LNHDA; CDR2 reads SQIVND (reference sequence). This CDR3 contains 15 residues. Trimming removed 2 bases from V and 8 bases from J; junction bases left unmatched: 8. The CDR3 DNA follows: TGTGCCAGTAGTATACAGGGGGGTCTAGGAGAAAAACTGTTTTTT. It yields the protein CASSIQGGLGEKLFF.

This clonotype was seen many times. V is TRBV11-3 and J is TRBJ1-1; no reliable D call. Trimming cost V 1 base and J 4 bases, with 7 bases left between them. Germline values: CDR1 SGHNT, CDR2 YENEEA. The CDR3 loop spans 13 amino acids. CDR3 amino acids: CASSLVGGTEAFF. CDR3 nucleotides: TGTGCCAGCAGCTTAGTAGGCGGCACTGAAGCTTTCTTT.

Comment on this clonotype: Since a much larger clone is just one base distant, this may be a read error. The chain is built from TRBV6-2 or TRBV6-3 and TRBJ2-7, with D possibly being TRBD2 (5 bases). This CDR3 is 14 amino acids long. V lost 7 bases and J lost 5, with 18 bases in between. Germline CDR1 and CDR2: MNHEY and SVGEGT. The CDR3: CASTLLGRDDEQYF. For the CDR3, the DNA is TGTGCCAGCACTCTTTTGGGGAGAGATGACGAGCAGTACTTC.

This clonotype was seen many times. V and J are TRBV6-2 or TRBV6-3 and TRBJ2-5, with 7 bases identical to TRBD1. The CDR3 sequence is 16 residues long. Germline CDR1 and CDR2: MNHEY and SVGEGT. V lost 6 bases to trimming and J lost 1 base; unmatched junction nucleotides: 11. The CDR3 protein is CASRPATGTVQETQYF. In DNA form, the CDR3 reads TGTGCCAGCAGACCGGCCACCGGGACAGTCCAAGAGACCCAGTACTTC.

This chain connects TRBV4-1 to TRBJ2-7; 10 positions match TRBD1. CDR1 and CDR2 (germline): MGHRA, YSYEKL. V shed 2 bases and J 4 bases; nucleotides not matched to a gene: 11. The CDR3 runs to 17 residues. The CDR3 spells CASSQSHPRTGGYEQYF. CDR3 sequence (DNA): TGCGCCAGCAGCCAATCCCACCCGCGGACAGGGGGGTACGAGCAGTACTTC.

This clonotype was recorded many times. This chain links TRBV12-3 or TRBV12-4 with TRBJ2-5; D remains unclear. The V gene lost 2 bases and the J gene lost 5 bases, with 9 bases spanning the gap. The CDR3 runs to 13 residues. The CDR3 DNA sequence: TGTGCCAGCAGTTTACGGGTTCTGGAGACCCAGTACTTC. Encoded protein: CASSLRVLETQYF.

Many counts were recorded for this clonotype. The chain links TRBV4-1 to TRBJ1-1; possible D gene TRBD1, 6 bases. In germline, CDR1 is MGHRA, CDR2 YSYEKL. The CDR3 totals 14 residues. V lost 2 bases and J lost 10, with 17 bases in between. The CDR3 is CASSQLGQGQGAFF. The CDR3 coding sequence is TGCGCCAGCAGCCAACTGGGCCAGGGGCAAGGAGCTTTCTTT.

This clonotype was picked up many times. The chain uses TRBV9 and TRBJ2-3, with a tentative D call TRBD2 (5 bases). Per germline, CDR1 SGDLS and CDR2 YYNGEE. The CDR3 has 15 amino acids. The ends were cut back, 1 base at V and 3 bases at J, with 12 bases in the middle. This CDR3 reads CASSVSGTVTDTQYF. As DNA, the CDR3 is TGTGCCAGCAGCGTAAGCGGTACGGTGACAGATACGCAGTATTTT. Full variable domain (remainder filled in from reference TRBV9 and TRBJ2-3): DSGVTQTPKHLITATGQRVTLRCSPRSGDLSVYWYQQSLDQGLQFLIQYYNGEERAKGNILERFSAQQFPDLHSELNLSSLELGDSALYFCASSVSGTVTDTQYFGPGTRLTVL.

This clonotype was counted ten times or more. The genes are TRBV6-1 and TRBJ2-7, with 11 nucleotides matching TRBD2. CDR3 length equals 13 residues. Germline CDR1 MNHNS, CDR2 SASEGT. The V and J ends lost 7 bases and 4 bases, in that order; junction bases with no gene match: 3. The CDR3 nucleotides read TGTGCCAGCACCCTAGCGGGAGGATACGAGCAGTACTTC. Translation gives CASTLAGGYEQYF.

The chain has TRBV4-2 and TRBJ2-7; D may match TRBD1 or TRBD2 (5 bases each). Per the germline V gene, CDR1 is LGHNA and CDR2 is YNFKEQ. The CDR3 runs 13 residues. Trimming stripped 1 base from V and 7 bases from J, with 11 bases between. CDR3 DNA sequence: TGTGCCAGCAGCCAAGCCCGGGACGGTGAGCAGTACTTC. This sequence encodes CASSQARDGEQYF.

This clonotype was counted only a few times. This chain's CDR3 is CATSTSDKWVTKQYF. CDR3 coding DNA: TGTGCCACCAGCACATCAGACAAGTGGGTTACGAAGCAGTACTTC. The chain combines TRBV15 with TRBJ2-7; D unclear. Germline CDR1 LNHNV, CDR2 YYDKDF (reference sequence). The V and J ends lost 4 bases and 8 bases respectively, with 21 bases between them. The CDR3 covers 15 residues.

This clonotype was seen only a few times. The CDR3 DNA follows: TGTGCCATCAGTGAGTCAGCCGGGGAGCTGTTTTTT. Its protein is CAISESAGELFF. The chain carries TRBV10-3 and TRBJ2-2, with unresolved D. Germline lookup yields CDR1 ENHRY and CDR2 SYGVKD. V lost 0 bases and J 6 bases, leaving 2 bases between the germline ends. This CDR3 contains 12 residues.

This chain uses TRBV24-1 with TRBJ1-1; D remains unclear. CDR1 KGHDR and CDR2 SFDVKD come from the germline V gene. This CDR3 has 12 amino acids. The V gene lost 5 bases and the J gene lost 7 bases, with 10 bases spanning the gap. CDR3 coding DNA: TGTGCCACCAGTGGCGCCACAGATGAAGCTTTCTTT. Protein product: CATSGATDEAFF.

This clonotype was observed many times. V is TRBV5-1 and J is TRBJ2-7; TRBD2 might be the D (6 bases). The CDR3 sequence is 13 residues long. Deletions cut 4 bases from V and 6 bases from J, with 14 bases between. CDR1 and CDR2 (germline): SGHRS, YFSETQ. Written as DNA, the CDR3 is TGCGCCAGCAGCGATCAGACTAGGGGCGAGCAGTACTTC. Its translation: CASSDQTRGEQYF.

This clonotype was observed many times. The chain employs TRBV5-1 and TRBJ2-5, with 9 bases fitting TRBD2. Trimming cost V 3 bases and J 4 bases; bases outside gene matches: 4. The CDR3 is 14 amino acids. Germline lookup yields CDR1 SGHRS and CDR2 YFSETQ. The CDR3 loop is CASSWRAGGETQYF. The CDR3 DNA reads TGCGCCAGCAGCTGGAGAGCGGGAGGAGAGACCCAGTACTTC.

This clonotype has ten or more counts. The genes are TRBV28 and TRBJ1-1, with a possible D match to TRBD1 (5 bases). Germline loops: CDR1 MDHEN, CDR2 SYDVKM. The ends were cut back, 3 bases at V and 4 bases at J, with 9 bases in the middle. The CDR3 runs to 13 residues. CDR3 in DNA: TGTGCCAGCAGTTTGGGCAGGGCCACTGAAGCTTTCTTT. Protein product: CASSLGRATEAFF.

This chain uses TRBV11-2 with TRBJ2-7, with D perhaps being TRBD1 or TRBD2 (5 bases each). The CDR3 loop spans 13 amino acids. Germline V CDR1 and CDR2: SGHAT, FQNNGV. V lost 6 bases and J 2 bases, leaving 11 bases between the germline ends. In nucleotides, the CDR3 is TGTGCCAGCAGTCCCTGGGGGACCTACGAGCAGTACGTC. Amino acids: CASSPWGTYEQYV.

The CDR3: CSARRDRPSPLHF. DNA for the CDR3: TGCAGTGCTAGACGGGACCGGCCTTCACCCCTCCACTTT. This sequence joins TRBV20-1 and TRBJ1-6, with D possibly being TRBD1 (5 bases). The CDR3 extends over 13 amino acids. Germline loops: CDR1 DFQATT, CDR2 SNEGSKA (reference sequence). Trimming removed 2 bases from V and 9 bases from J, with 11 bases in between.

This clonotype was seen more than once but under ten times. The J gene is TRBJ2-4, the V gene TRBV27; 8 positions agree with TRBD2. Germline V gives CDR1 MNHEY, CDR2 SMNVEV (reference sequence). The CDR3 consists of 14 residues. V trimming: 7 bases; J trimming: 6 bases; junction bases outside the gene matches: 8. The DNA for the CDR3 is TGTGCCAGCACCCCCGCGGGGGGTGGAAACATTCAGTACTTC. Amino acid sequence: CASTPAGGGNIQYF.